These T cell receptor beta chains were read from a single sample in a study of shared T cell receptors in the human thymus. The method was immunoSEQ multiplex PCR; TCRdb's version includes in-frame clones alone and lacks a portion of them. The repertoire holds 700,000 or so clones, with roughly 85% as singletons. These same records also appear under a second study, on human thymus T cells.

The sequencing input was thymocytes. The receptors were gathered from a girl in the first two years of life with a congenital heart defect. The CDR3 runs from the conserved cysteine through the conserved F or W. The D gene is left open where the match is weak. Clone size is given for some rows only: seen once, a few or many times, or a class if the clone is expanded.

d_call j_call v_call clone_size cdr3_nt cdr3_aa
TRBD2 TRBJ2-1 TRBV4-1 . TGCGCCAGCAGCCACCGAGGAGTTAGCGGGGGGGTTAATGAGCAGTTCTTC CASSHRGVSGGVNEQFF
TRBD1 TRBJ1-4 TRBV6-5 . TGTGCCAGCAGCCGGGGACAGGGGAGTGAAAAACTGTTTTTT CASSRGQGSEKLFF
TRBD2 TRBJ2-7 TRBV7-6 . TGTGCCAGCAGCATAGCCCGGGGGGACGAGCAGTACTTC CASSIARGDEQYF
. TRBJ1-3 TRBV5-1 . TGCGCCAGCAGGACGGGACACCAGGGTAGAAACACCATATATTTT CASRTGHQGRNTIYF
. TRBJ1-5 TRBV5-4 . TGTGCCAGCAGCCTTGAACCAGCGGTTGAGCCCCAGCATTTT CASSLEPAVEPQHF
. TRBJ1-6 TRBV4-3 . TGCGCCAGCAGCCAAGCCGGACACCCACGCGAAGGGAAATATAATTCACCCCTCCACTTT CASSQAGHPREGKYNSPLHF
TRBD1 TRBJ1-1 TRBV4-1 . TGCGCCAGCAGCCAAGGGTCCCGCGCTTCCGTGGGGGACAGAGATTTGAACACTGAAGCTTTCTTT CASSQGSRASVGDRDLNTEAFF
. TRBJ2-7 TRBV25-1 . TGTGCCAGCAGTGAAAGGGGGGGGCCCAAGCAGTACTTC CASSERGGPKQYF
TRBD1 TRBJ1-1 TRBV14 . TGTGCCAGCACCGGACAGGGGAGCACTGAAGCTTTCTTT CASTGQGSTEAFF
TRBD2 TRBJ2-1 TRBV30 . TGTGCCTGGGCGGGGGGCTTCTTCTCCTACAATGAGCAGTTCTTC CAWAGGFFSYNEQFF
. TRBJ1-1 TRBV5-1 . TGCGCCAGCAGCTTGGTGTCCGAACACAGGGTGAACACTGAAGCTTTCTTT CASSLVSEHRVNTEAFF
TRBD1 TRBJ2-7 TRBV4-2 . TGTGCCAGCAGCCAAAAAAGATTTTATGCCGGGACAGGGGAGCTCTACGAGCAGTACTTC CASSQKRFYAGTGELYEQYF
TRBD1 TRBJ2-7 TRBV29-1 . TGCAGCGTGCCCGGGACAGGGATCTACGAGCAGTACTTC CSVPGTGIYEQYF
. TRBJ1-1 TRBV11-2 . TGTGCCAGCAGCTTAGATTGGGGCCTCACTGAAGCTTTCTTT CASSLDWGLTEAFF
TRBD1 TRBJ2-6 TRBV10-3 . TGTGCCATCAGGAACGATGGACAGGGCGTCTCTGGCTCTGGGGCCAACGTCCTGACTTTC CAIRNDGQGVSGSGANVLTF
. TRBJ1-2 TRBV7-8 . TGTGCCAGCAGCTCCCAGAGTAGGGGGTTTGGCTATGGCTACACCTTC CASSSQSRGFGYGYTF
TRBD1 TRBJ1-2 TRBV27 . TGTGCCAGCACTTGTTACGCGGGACAGTCCGATGGCTACACCTTC CASTCYAGQSDGYTF
TRBD2 TRBJ2-1 TRBV19 . TGTGCCAGTACCTCCGAAAGACTAGCGGGGGACTACAATGAGCAGTTCTTC CASTSERLAGDYNEQFF
. TRBJ1-6 TRBV27 . TGTGCCAGCAGACTTTTGGGGATACAGGGACCCCAGAATCCCCTCCACTTT CASRLLGIQGPQNPLHF
. TRBJ2-7 TRBV18 . TGTGCCAGCTCACCCGCTGGGGGGAGTTACGAGCAGTACTTC CASSPAGGSYEQYF
. TRBJ2-6 TRBV5-4 . TGTGCCAGCAACTACGGCCGCTCTGGGGCCAACGTCCTGACTTTC CASNYGRSGANVLTF
. TRBJ1-5 TRBV6-5 . TGTGCCAGCAGTTACCGCAGGTGTTGTCAGCCCCAGCATTTT CASSYRRCCQPQHF
. TRBJ1-2 TRBV7-9 . TGTGCCAGCGGGGGGAAAGGCTACACCTTC CASGGKGYTF
TRBD2 TRBJ2-1 TRBV4-1 . TGCGCCAGCATGCGGGGGGGCAGAACAATAGGTGAGCAGTTCTTC CASMRGGRTIGEQFF
. TRBJ1-5 TRBV27 . TGTGCCAGCAGATTAAGGTGCAGTATAGGATTAGCGGGCAATCAGCCCCAGCATTTT CASRLRCSIGLAGNQPQHF
. TRBJ1-6 TRBV6-1 . TGTGCCGGCGGAGATAGAGGTTCACCCCTCCACTTT CAGGDRGSPLHF
TRBD1 TRBJ1-6 TRBV6-5 few TGTGCCAGCGGGCGGACAGGGGCCAATTCACCCCTCCACTTT CASGRTGANSPLHF
TRBD1 TRBJ1-2 TRBV5-1 . TGCGCCAGCAGCCATGGACAGGGAGGCGGCTACACCTTC CASSHGQGGGYTF
. TRBJ2-7 TRBV4-3 . TGCGCCAGCAGCCGAATACGACAGGTTCTCTCCTACGAGCAGTACTTC CASSRIRQVLSYEQYF
. TRBJ2-2 TRBV10-2 . TGCGCCGGAACAGGGAACACCGGGGAGCTGTTTTTT CAGTGNTGELFF
TRBD2 TRBJ2-5 TRBV19 . TGTGCCAGTAGTATAGTCCCAGCGGGGGGGCTGGAGACCCAGTACTTC CASSIVPAGGLETQYF
TRBD1 TRBJ2-7 TRBV4-1 . TGCGCCAGCAGTCGGGACAGGTGCGCCTACGAGCAGTACTTC CASSRDRCAYEQYF
TRBD2 TRBJ2-7 TRBV15 . TGTGCCACCAGCAGAGTCCTAGCGGAAACCTACGAGCAGTACTTC CATSRVLAETYEQYF
TRBD1 TRBJ2-7 TRBV27 . TGTGCCAGCAGCCACAACTCCCCTCCAGGACAGGCTTCCTACGAGCAGTACTTC CASSHNSPPGQASYEQYF
TRBD2 TRBJ2-5 TRBV5-1 . TGCGCCAGCAGCTTCGGTCCAGCTAGCGGGGGGACCTCAGGTCTAGAGACCCAGTACTTC CASSFGPASGGTSGLETQYF
. TRBJ1-6 TRBV5-1 once TGCGCCAGCAGCTTGTTGGGGCTTGGGAATTCACCCCTCCACTTT CASSLLGLGNSPLHF
TRBD1 TRBJ2-7 TRBV6-5 . TGTGCCAGCAGTTACTTAGGACAGGCGGGCGTCTACGAGCAGTACTTC CASSYLGQAGVYEQYF
TRBD1 TRBJ1-2 TRBV5-4 . TGTGCCAGCAGCTTCCATAGGACAGGGGGTTTATATGGCTACACCTTC CASSFHRTGGLYGYTF
TRBD1 TRBJ2-2 TRBV5-1 . TGCGCCAGCAGCTTGAAGCCTGGCCGAAAGCTTGTGGGACAGCACTTCACCGGGGAGCTGTTTTTT CASSLKPGRKLVGQHFTGELFF
TRBD1 TRBJ2-5 TRBV5-8 . TGTGCCAGCACCCCACCCGGGACAGGGGTTGGGGACTATGAGACCCAGTACTTC CASTPPGTGVGDYETQYF
TRBD2 TRBJ2-2 TRBV11-1 once TGTGCCAGCAGCCCGACCGGGACTAGCGACACCGGGGAGCTGTTTTTT CASSPTGTSDTGELFF
TRBD2 TRBJ2-1 TRBV5-4 . TGTGCCAGCAGTCCAAACACGCGGGGGGGGAGGAATGAGCAGTTCTTC CASSPNTRGGRNEQFF
. TRBJ1-4 TRBV30 . TGTGCCTGTGTTCCATCCCCAACTAATGAAAAACTGTTTTTT CACVPSPTNEKLFF
. TRBJ1-2 TRBV15 few TGTGCCACCCACCTCCGGGGGTATGGCTACACCTTC CATHLRGYGYTF
. TRBJ1-2 TRBV29-1 . TGCAGCGTTTTGGGGACATCTACGGGTGGCTACACCTTC CSVLGTSTGGYTF
. TRBJ2-5 TRBV7-2 . TGTGCCAGCAGGGGGGGGCTTACAGGGCGGGAGACCCAGTACTTC CASRGGLTGRETQYF
. TRBJ2-5 TRBV18 . TGTGCCAGCTCACCCTGGGCGGGGACCCAAGAGACCCAGTACTTC CASSPWAGTQETQYF
TRBD2 TRBJ2-2 TRBV6-1 . TGTGCCAGCAGTGAAGCGCTTCCTAGCGGGGGGTCCGACACCGGGGAGCTGTTTTTT CASSEALPSGGSDTGELFF
TRBD2 TRBJ2-3 TRBV19 . TGTGCCAGTAGTAGGACTGAAGGGGGCGGGGGGGGTTGCACAGATACGCAGTATTTT CASSRTEGGGGGCTDTQYF
. TRBJ2-6 TRBV4-1 . TGCGCCAGCAGCCAAGATCCAGGAGGGCTAAACTCTGGGGCCAACGTCCTGACTTTC CASSQDPGGLNSGANVLTF
. TRBJ1-1 TRBV4-2 few TGTGCCAGCAGCCAAGATGTTGGGCTGAACACTGAAGCTTTCTTT CASSQDVGLNTEAFF
. TRBJ2-3 TRBV2 few TGTGCCAGCAGTGATCAAATACCCGGGAGTCGTCCTAGCACAGATACGCAGTATTTT CASSDQIPGSRPSTDTQYF
TRBD1 TRBJ1-2 TRBV4-3 . TGCGCCAGCAGCCAAGTGGGGACAGAGCCCTATGGCTACACCTTC CASSQVGTEPYGYTF
. TRBJ1-2 TRBV15 . TGTGCCACCAGCAGAGCGGGGGGCCAGTTAGAAGCTAACTATGGCTACACCTTC CATSRAGGQLEANYGYTF